The clone carrying this TCR beta chain was seen repeatedly, ten times or more. Library preparation (for TCRbeta) was performed with unique molecular identifiers. MiXCR was run by TCRdb on the PCR reads, yielding one entry per CDR3 protein. Of around 240,000 distinct CDR3 sequences in the sample, 9.7% were seen once. This sample was included in a study of T-cell reconstitution after alpha-beta-depleted transplantation in children. This specimen consisted of PBMCs from the stem cell graft donor, obtained from the stem cell graft. This TCR was recovered from a human donor who donated a stem cell graft to a child with SCID.

The CDR3: CASTYRARGLDIQYF. CDR3 coding DNA: TGTGCCAGCACCTACCGGGCCAGGGGACTGGACATTCAGTACTTC. The chain combines TRBV2 with TRBJ2-4; either TRBD1 or TRBD2 may fit D (6 bases each). Trimming removed 7 bases at V and 8 bases at J, with 21 bases between. The CDR3 has 15 amino acids. Germline CDR1 SNHLY, CDR2 FYNNEI.